This T cell receptor (beta chain) is from a study of molecular identifiers for immune sequencing clone quantification. Background on the study: Replicate experiments took RNA from roughly 18,000 or 92,000 naive CD8 cells, divided it five ways and sequenced four.

Study-wide results and caveats: The study found clones above 20 RNA copies held over 98% of effector molecules and under 1% in naive cells.

With respect to this clonotype: The antigen is not known.

Methods described previously were used for bulk TCR libraries, and listed TCR primers were applied. TCRdb itself ran the PCR reads through MiXCR, one entry per CDR3 protein. The data contain over 600,000 distinct CDR3 sequences, about 20% of them singletons. Sample: naive CD8+ T cells from blood, with Jurkat cell RNA spiked in. Subset in this sample: FACS-sorted CD8+CD4-CCR7+CD45RA+ naive T cells. This clonotype was obtained from a human donor in good health. Some libraries in this study had Jurkat cell RNA spiked in.

The CDR3 is CASSRVYGADTQYF. The CDR3 nucleotides read TGCGCCAGCAGCAGGGTTTATGGAGCGGATACGCAGTATTTT. The rearrangement links TRBV4-3 to TRBJ2-3, with D hard to call. Germline V gives CDR1 LGHNA, CDR2 YSLEER. V lost 5 bases and J lost 6, with 15 bases in between. The CDR3 runs to 14 residues.